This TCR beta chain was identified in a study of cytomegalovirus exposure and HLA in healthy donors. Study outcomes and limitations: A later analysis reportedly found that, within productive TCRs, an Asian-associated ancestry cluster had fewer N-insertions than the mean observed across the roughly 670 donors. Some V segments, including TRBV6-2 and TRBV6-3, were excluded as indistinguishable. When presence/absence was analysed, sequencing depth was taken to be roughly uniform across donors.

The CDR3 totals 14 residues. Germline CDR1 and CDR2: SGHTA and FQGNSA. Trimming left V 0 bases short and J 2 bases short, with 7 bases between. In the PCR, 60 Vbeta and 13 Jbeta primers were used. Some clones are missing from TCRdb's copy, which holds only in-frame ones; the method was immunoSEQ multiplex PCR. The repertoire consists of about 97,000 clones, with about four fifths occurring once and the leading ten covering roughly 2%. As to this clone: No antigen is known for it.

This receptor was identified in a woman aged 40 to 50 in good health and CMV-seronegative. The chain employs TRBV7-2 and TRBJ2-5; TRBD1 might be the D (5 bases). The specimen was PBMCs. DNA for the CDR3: TGTGCCAGCAGCTTAGCGGGGCCTCAAGAGACCCAGTACTTC. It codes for CASSLAGPQETQYF.